The 8 T cell receptor beta chains below were found in one sample sequenced in a study of CD8 T cells in Susac syndrome. Reverse transcription of about 0.5 to 1 ug RNA was carried out with random hexamers. TCRdb processed the immunoSEQ multiplex PCR reads anew with MiXCR; each CDR3 protein has one entry. Among some 300,000 distinct CDR3 sequences listed, around 91% were seen once. The sample taken for sequencing was CD8+ T cells from PBMCs. The source is a human donor with multiple sclerosis.

The chain recombines TRBV7-9 with TRBJ2-2, with 11 positions matching TRBD2. The V gene's germline CDR1 is SEHNR and CDR2 FQNEAQ (reference sequence). The CDR3 contains 19 residues. Trimming cost V 4 bases and J 4 bases; bases outside gene matches: 14. CDR3 residues: CASSSTLAGVTLGTGELFF. CDR3 sequence (DNA): TGTGCCAGCAGCTCCACACTAGCGGGGGTGACCTTGGGCACCGGGGAGCTGTTTTTT.

This chain uses TRBV28 with TRBJ1-1; the D is unclear. Germline V gene data show CDR1 as MDHEN and CDR2 as SYDVKM. Between the trimmed V and J ends, which lost 5 bases and 6 bases, there was a span of 7 bases. The length of the CDR3 is 11 residues. CDR3 coding DNA: TGTGCCAGCAGTCGATCTTCTGAAGCTTTCTTT. It codes for CASSRSSEAFF.

V and J are TRBV29-1 and TRBJ1-1; possibly TRBD1 for D (6 bases). Germline CDR1 SQVTM, CDR2 ANQGSEA. V shed 6 bases and J shed 4 bases, with 15 bases lying between them. The CDR3 has 13 residues. The CDR3 protein is CSVGTRRSTEAFF. CDR3 DNA: TGCAGCGTCGGGACAAGAAGGAGCACTGAAGCTTTCTTT. Full variable domain (missing parts from reference TRBV29-1 and TRBJ1-1): SAVISQKPSRDICQRGTSLTIQCQVDSQVTMMFWYRQQPGQSLTLIATANQGSEATYESGFVIDKFPISRPNLTFSTLTVSNMSPEDSSIYLCSVGTRRSTEAFFGQGTRLTVV.

The rearrangement uses TRBV10-3 and TRBJ1-5; D gene ambiguous. Germline CDR1 reads ENHRY; CDR2 reads SYGVKD. The germline V and J ends were trimmed by 6 bases and 3 bases, with 12 bases remaining between them. The CDR3 contains 14 residues. The CDR3 DNA follows: TGTGCCATCAGGGATACAGAGCCCAATCAGCCCCAGCATTTT. Encoded protein: CAIRDTEPNQPQHF.

The rearrangement links TRBV7-9 to TRBJ2-1; D gene unclear. V gave up 9 bases and J gave up 3 bases, with 9 bases separating them. This CDR3 is built from 12 residues. Germline V CDR1 and CDR2: SEHNR, FQNEAQ (reference sequence). CDR3 DNA: TGTGCCAGTTCAGAGGACTACAATGAGCAGTTCTTC. The encoded protein is CASSEDYNEQFF.

The chain recombines TRBV9 with TRBJ1-2; D possibly corresponds to TRBD1 (5 bases). There are 12 residues in the CDR3. CDR1 and CDR2 (germline): SGDLS, YYNGEE. The V gene lost 4 bases and the J gene lost 3 bases, with 7 bases spanning the gap. CDR3 nucleotide sequence: TGTGCCAGCAGCCCGGGGCACTATGGCTACACCTTC. As protein: CASSPGHYGYTF.

The chain joins TRBV20-1 to TRBJ2-1; D unresolved. CDR3 size: 12 residues. Trimming left V 0 bases short and J 6 bases short, with 6 bases between. The germline gives CDR1 DFQATT, CDR2 SNEGSKA (reference sequence). The CDR3 loop is CSARDVRNEQFF. In DNA, the CDR3 is TGCAGTGCTAGAGACGTCCGCAATGAGCAGTTCTTC.

As DNA, the CDR3 is TGCGCCAGCAGCTTGGAAGACTTAAATCAGCCCCAGCATTTT. Residues: CASSLEDLNQPQHF. V usage is TRBV5-1 and J usage is TRBJ1-5; D is unresolved. The CDR3 loop spans 14 amino acids. CDR1 is SGHRS and CDR2 is YFSETQ in the germline V gene. The V gene lost 0 bases and the J gene lost 4 bases, with 8 bases spanning the gap.